This T cell receptor beta chain was retrieved from a study of beta chain features in type 1 diabetes. As for the study in general: Patients shared similar age, gender and cell yields with healthy donors.

The CDR3 covers 17 residues. The V gene's germline CDR1 is MGHDK and CDR2 SYGVNS. J gave up 4 bases and V 4 bases, and 13 bases lay outside the gene matches. Study-wide findings and caveats: There was a moderate but significant shortening of TCRB CDR3s in all four CD4+ subsets of Type 1 diabetes patients. PCR may have favored shorter templates equally in patients and controls.

TCRB transcripts that were expressed got sequenced, as all of the isolated RNA had been reverse transcribed. Deep immunoSEQ sequencing covered naive, central memory and regulatory T cell samples. Data came from immunoSEQ multiplex PCR; TCRdb stores just in-frame clones and leaves some out. The sample yields some 360,000 clones, about 10% seen once. Details on this clone: The antigen is unknown.

Naive, central memory, regulatory and stem cell-like memory cells within the CD4+ compartment were sorted using CD45RO/CCR7/CD25/CD127/CD95/CD27. Sample: central memory CD4+ T cells from blood. The chain combines TRBV25-1 with TRBJ2-1; 7 bases are shared with TRBD1. The clonotype comes from a man aged 25 to 40 with type 1 diabetes. The CDR3 DNA is TGTGCCAGCAGTGCGAAACCGGGACAGAGTCATTACAATGAGCAGTTCTTC. Translated: CASSAKPGQSHYNEQFF.